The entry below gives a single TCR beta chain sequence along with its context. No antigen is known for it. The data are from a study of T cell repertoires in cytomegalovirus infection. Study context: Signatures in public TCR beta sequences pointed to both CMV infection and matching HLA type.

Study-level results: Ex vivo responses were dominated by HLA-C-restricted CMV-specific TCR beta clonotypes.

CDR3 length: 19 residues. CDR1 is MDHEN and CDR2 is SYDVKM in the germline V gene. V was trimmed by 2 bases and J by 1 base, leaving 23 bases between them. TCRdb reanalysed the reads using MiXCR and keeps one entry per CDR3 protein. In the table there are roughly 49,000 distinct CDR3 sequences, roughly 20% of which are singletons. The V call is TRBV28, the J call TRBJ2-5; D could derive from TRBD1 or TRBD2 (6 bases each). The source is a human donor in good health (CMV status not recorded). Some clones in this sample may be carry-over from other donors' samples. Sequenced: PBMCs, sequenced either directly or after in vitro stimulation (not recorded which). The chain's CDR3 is CASSLIVRGTSLAQETQYF. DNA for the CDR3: TGTGCCAGCAGTTTAATTGTTAGGGGGACTTCACTGGCCCAAGAGACCCAGTACTTC.